A selection of T cell receptor beta chains follows, all from one sample in a study of blood T cell repertoires in COVID-19. Libraries were prepared by immunoSEQ multiplex PCR; TCRdb keeps only in-frame clonotypes and omits some of them. The data show approximately 68,000 clones, 85% to 90% seen once. What was sequenced was peripheral blood. These TCRs come from a man between 65 and 85 years old with active or convalescent COVID-19. Each CDR3 is given with its conserved first and last residue. The D gene is left open where the match is weak. Rows give clone size only sometimes, using once, few, many, or a class for an expanded clone.

v_gene	j_gene	d_gene	abundance	CDR3nt	CDR3aa
TRBV5-1	TRBJ2-7	TRBD2	few	TGCGCCAGCAGCCAACTAGCGGGGTCCACCTACGAGCAGTACTTC	CASSQLAGSTYEQYF
TRBV9	TRBJ2-7	TRBD2	.	TGTGCCAGCAGCGTCTTAGCGGGAGGCTACGAGCAGTACTTC	CASSVLAGGYEQYF
TRBV4-3	TRBJ2-1	.	.	TGCGCCAGCAGCCAAGACGTTGGGGGCCAGATTTACAATGAGCAGTTCTTC	CASSQDVGGQIYNEQFF
TRBV19	TRBJ2-3	TRBD1	.	TGTGCCAGTAGTATTAATGACAGGGAGAGGCAGTATTTT	CASSINDRERQYF
TRBV5-1	TRBJ1-4	.	.	TGCGCCAGCAGCTTAGGAACAGCCCAGGAAAAACTGTTTTTT	CASSLGTAQEKLFF
TRBV9	TRBJ1-5	TRBD1	.	TGTGCCAGCAGCGTAGATACAGGGGGCAATCAGCCCCAGCATTTT	CASSVDTGGNQPQHF
TRBV9	TRBJ1-5	.	.	TGTGCCAGCAGCAAAGATCTAGGTAGGCAGCCCCAGCATTTT	CASSKDLGRQPQHF
TRBV5-1	TRBJ1-5	.	.	TGCGCCAGCAGCAACGGACAGCCTGGTCAGCCCCAGCATTTT	CASSNGQPGQPQHF
TRBV7-9	TRBJ2-1	.	.	TGTGCCAGCAGCTTACCCGGGAGCTCCTACAATGAGCAGTTCTTC	CASSLPGSSYNEQFF
TRBV7-2	TRBJ2-2	.	few	TGTGCCAGCAGCCCGTATAATAGCGGCGGGGAGCTGTTTTTT	CASSPYNSGGELFF
TRBV7-2	TRBJ2-7	TRBD1	.	TGTGCCAGCAGCTTACAGGGGACAGGCCACTACGAGCAGTACTTC	CASSLQGTGHYEQYF
TRBV7-9	TRBJ1-4	TRBD1	once	TGTGCCAGCAGCCTAGGGCCAGGGGGCTTGCGTGAAAAACTGTTTTTT	CASSLGPGGLREKLFF
TRBV6-5	TRBJ1-4	.	.	TGTGCCAGCAGCTCCGGGACTTGGGATGAAAAACTGTTTTTT	CASSSGTWDEKLFF
TRBV5-1	TRBJ2-1	.	.	TGCGCCAGCAGCTTGTTAGGGGACTCCTACAATGAGCAGTTCTTC	CASSLLGDSYNEQFF
TRBV7-3	TRBJ2-1	TRBD2	.	TGTGCCAGCTCCCTCCTTGGGGGGGTGAGGAATGAGCAGTTCTTC	CASSLLGGVRNEQFF
TRBV6-4	TRBJ1-6	.	.	TGTGCCTTTTCCGGGACATTGAATTCACCCCTCCACTTT	CAFSGTLNSPLHF
TRBV6-1	TRBJ2-1	.	.	TGTGCCAGCAGTGAATTCCGGGACAACCCTATAGATGAGCAGTTCTTC	CASSEFRDNPIDEQFF
TRBV19	TRBJ1-1	TRBD1	.	TGTGCCAGTAGGCAAACGGACAGGGGTTTCGCTTTCTTT	CASRQTDRGFAFF
TRBV7-6	TRBJ2-2	TRBD1	.	TGTGCCAGCAGCGCCCAAACAGGGGCTCGTGGCGGGGAGCTGTTTTTT	CASSAQTGARGGELFF
TRBV5-6	TRBJ2-1	.	.	TGTGCCAGCAGCTTTAGCGCAGCGCTTGGAGGCAATTCCTACAATGAGCAGTTCTTC	CASSFSAALGGNSYNEQFF
TRBV9	TRBJ1-1	.	.	TGTGCCAGCAGCGTAGGTCAGGCGAACACTGAAGCTTTCTTT	CASSVGQANTEAFF
TRBV10-1	TRBJ2-7	TRBD2	once	TGCGCCAGCAGTGAGGGACTAGCGGGAGCCTACGAGCAGTACTTC	CASSEGLAGAYEQYF
TRBV6-1	TRBJ1-5	TRBD1	once	TGTGCCAGCAGTGAAGCGGGTGGCCGAACAGGGGTAAAGCATTTT	CASSEAGGRTGVKHF
TRBV19	TRBJ1-3	TRBD1	.	TGTGCCGCCTCAGGGGGCATATTCTCTGGAAACACCATATATTTT	CAASGGIFSGNTIYF
TRBV5-1	TRBJ1-1	.	.	TGCGCCAGCAGCTTGGATTCGGGGAGGGTGGGTGAAGCTTTCTTT	CASSLDSGRVGEAFF
TRBV10-3	TRBJ1-3	.	few	TGTGCCATCAGTGATGGGGCCTCTGGAAACACCATATATTTT	CAISDGASGNTIYF
TRBV7-2	TRBJ2-1	TRBD2	once	TGTGCCAGCAGCTATGCTAGCGGGAGCTCCTACAATGAGCAGTTCTTC	CASSYASGSSYNEQFF
TRBV4-1	TRBJ2-2	TRBD2	.	TGCGCCAGCAGCCCTAGGACTAGCGGGATCACCGGGGAGCTGTTTTTT	CASSPRTSGITGELFF
TRBV19	TRBJ2-7	TRBD2	.	TGTGCCAGCTCACTAGCGGGAGTGGACTACGAGCAGTACTTC	CASSLAGVDYEQYF
TRBV9	TRBJ1-6	.	.	TGTGCCAGCAGCGTAGCTCTTACAGCTAATTCACCCCTCCACTTT	CASSVALTANSPLHF
TRBV30	TRBJ1-1	.	.	TGTGCCTTACGCAGGGTTATGAACACTGAAGCTTTCTTT	CALRRVMNTEAFF
TRBV30	TRBJ2-7	.	.	TGTGCCTGGAGTCATTACGAGCAGTACTTC	CAWSHYEQYF
TRBV9	TRBJ2-1	TRBD2	.	TGTGCCAGCAGCGTAGCAGTTAGCGGGAGTCTTGAGCAGTTCTTC	CASSVAVSGSLEQFF
TRBV9	TRBJ1-1	.	.	TGTGCCAGCAGCGTAGTAGGCGGGGGCCCCACTGAAGCTTTCTTT	CASSVVGGGPTEAFF